Presented here are 11 T cell receptor beta chains from one specimen sequenced in a study of tissue T cells after allogeneic stem cell transplantation. Time point noted: mouse harvest day 7 after allogeneic transplant. Mouse grafts combined 10^7 T-cell-depleted bone marrow cells with 10^6 splenic CD5+ T cells. TCRdb's copy holds only in-frame clones and misses some; the assay was immunoSEQ multiplex PCR. The profile shows thousands of clones, 52% of them singletons. The material sequenced was spleen. These receptors came from a female BALB/c mouse given C57BL/6 T cells with graft-versus-host disease after an allogeneic hematopoietic cell transplant.

Remarks on this clone: Germline and genes here are mouse. The CDR3 extends 1 residue past the end of the read, so its final part is completed from the germline J gene. This chain links TRBV13-2 with TRBJ2-3; the D is unclear. Trimming removed 3 bases from V and 0 bases from J, with 5 bases in between. CDR1 is NNHNN, CDR2 SYGAGS, per germline (reference sequence). The CDR3 has 13 residues. CDR3 DNA (partial): TGTGCCAGCGGTGGAGGTAGTGCAGAAACGCTGTAT. Translating it yields CASGGGSAETLY. In full, the CDR3 is CASGGGSAETLYF.

Regarding this clone: The genes and germline here are from mouse. The read falls 1 residue short of the CDR3 end, and the missing part is taken from the germline J gene. The chain joins TRBV15 to TRBJ2-2, with TRBD2 as a possible D gene (6 bases). CDR3 size: 15 residues. The germline V gene has CDR1 SGHND and CDR2 FRSKSL. V lost 6 bases and J lost 1, with 12 bases in between. CDR3 loop: CASSPGTKNTGQLYF. The CDR3 bases that were read are TGTGCCAGCAGCCCCGGGACTAAAAACACCGGGCAGCTCTAC.

To note about this clone: Gene names refer to mouse genes. The part of the CDR3 DNA that was read is TGTGCCTGGAGTCGGACTGGGGGGGGAGGTGAACAGTAC. Translation: CAWSRTGGGGEQY. The entire CDR3 protein reads CAWSRTGGGGEQYF. This sequence joins TRBV31 and TRBJ2-7, with TRBD2 matching over 12 bases. The DNA ends 1 residue before the CDR3 does, and the rest of the CDR3 is filled in from the germline J gene. CDR1 is GKSSPN and CDR2 is SITVG in the germline V gene. V shed 1 base and J 6 bases; nucleotides not matched to a gene: 4. This CDR3 comprises 14 residues.

On this clone itself: Mouse germline and gene names are used. The read ends 1 residue shy of where the CDR3 ends; the end is completed using the germline J gene. The chain couples TRBV1 to TRBJ1-1; TRBD1 matches 8 bases. Germline CDR1 is NSQYPW and CDR2 is LRSPGD (reference sequence). This CDR3 comprises 14 residues. The V gene end was trimmed by 3 bases and the J gene end by 4 bases; junction bases not matched to a gene: 4. CDR3 DNA (partial): TGCACCTGCAGTGCCCGACAGGGGAGCACAGAAGTCTTC. This codes for CTCSARQGSTEVF. The entire CDR3 reads CTCSARQGSTEVFF.

Concerning this clone: These gene names are mouse names. With the read ending 1 residue before the CDR3 end, the germline J gene is used to fill in that end. This chain uses TRBV23 with TRBJ2-5; whether TRBD1, the table's D call, matches the DNA was not checked. The V gene's germline CDR1 is KGHTA and CDR2 FQNQQP. The CDR3 loop spans 15 amino acids. The sequenced CDR3 bases are TGCTCCAGCAGTCAATCGTACAGTAACCAAGACACCCAGTAC. Translation: CSSSQSYSNQDTQY. The whole CDR3 sequence reads CSSSQSYSNQDTQYF.

With respect to this clone: Gene names follow the mouse nomenclature. The CDR3 goes on 1 residue after the read ends, and that part is filled in from the germline J gene. The gene calls are TRBV19 and TRBJ2-3; 8 nucleotides align to TRBD2. Trimming cost V 4 bases and J 0 bases; bases outside gene matches: 4. Germline V lookup: CDR1 FNHDT, CDR2 SITEND (reference sequence). The CDR3 totals 15 residues. Partial CDR3 DNA: TGTGCCAGCAGTCGACTGGGGTCTAGTGCAGAAACGCTGTAT. Protein product: CASSRLGSSAETLY. The whole CDR3 region reads CASSRLGSSAETLYF.

A remark on this clone: Gene names denote mouse genes. Read coverage stops 1 residue before the CDR3 terminus; the germline J gene supplies the remainder. V and J are TRBV4 and TRBJ1-4; no reliable D call. This CDR3 has 12 amino acids. The germline gives CDR1 LGHDT, CDR2 YNNKQL (reference sequence). V lost 4 bases and J 5 bases, leaving 5 bases between the germline ends. CDR3 DNA (partial): TGTGCCAGCAGCTCACGGAACGAAAGATTATTT. Protein product: CASSSRNERLF. The whole CDR3 is CASSSRNERLFF.

To note about this clone: Germline and genes here are mouse. Read data end 1 residue before the CDR3 end; the end is taken from the germline J gene. V is TRBV26 and J is TRBJ2-1; D is possibly TRBD2 (6 bases). V lost 4 bases to trimming and J lost 1 base, with 11 bases between them. The CDR3 contains 15 residues. Germline CDR1 is KGHPV and CDR2 is FQNQEV (reference sequence). CDR3 in amino acids: CASSPFTGNYAEQFF. Incomplete CDR3 DNA: TGTGCCAGCAGTCCCTTCACTGGGAACTATGCTGAGCAGTTC.

A few counts support this clone. Each gene name is a mouse one. With the read ending 1 residue before the CDR3 end, the germline J gene is used to fill in that end. This chain uses TRBV13-1 with TRBJ2-3, with D perhaps matching TRBD1 (5 bases). Germline assignment: CDR1 NSHNY and CDR2 SYGAGN. This CDR3 has 15 residues. V dropped 0 bases and J dropped 6 bases, with 14 bases sitting between them. This CDR3 reads CASSDAEQGGETLYF. The covered CDR3 bases are TGTGCCAGCAGTGATGCGGAGCAGGGAGGGGAAACGCTGTAT.

This clone has just a few counts. Gene names refer to mouse genes. The CDR3 sequence is CASSPTGQDTQYF. The CDR3 DNA, read in part, is TGTGCAAGCAGCCCGACAGGTCAAGACACCCAGTAC. The chain employs TRBV16 and TRBJ2-5; a possible D gene is TRBD1 (6 bases). The read terminates 1 residue before the CDR3 end, so the remaining end is supplied by the germline J gene. The V end lost 5 bases, the J end lost 3 bases, and 9 bases lay between the germline ends. Looked up from germline, CDR1 is SGHSA and CDR2 is FRNQAP. The length of the CDR3 is 13 residues.

This clone was picked up a small number of times. The gene names here belong to mouse. The read gets to within 1 residue of the CDR3 end, and the germline J gene fills in the rest. The chain recombines TRBV26 with TRBJ1-3; no clear D. Germline loops: CDR1 KGHPV, CDR2 FQNQEV (reference sequence). The CDR3 totals 15 residues. Trimming left V 0 bases short and J 0 bases short, with 6 bases between. CDR3 in amino acids: CASSLSTTSGNTLYF. Partial CDR3 DNA: TGTGCCAGCAGTCTGTCGACAACTTCTGGAAATACGCTCTAT.